Listed below are T cell receptor beta chains from one sample, sequenced in a study of cytomegalovirus exposure and HLA in healthy donors. Using immunoSEQ multiplex PCR, the repertoire was profiled, and TCRdb retains in-frame clones only, with some absent. The sample holds under 200,000 clones. Sequencing was performed on PBMCs. The receptors were sampled from a man younger than 45 in good health and CMV-seronegative. Both conserved end residues are part of each CDR3. Each record gives: D gene, V gene, J gene, CDR3 DNA, CDR3 protein. A D gene is named only where the DNA matches it firmly.

-	TRBV18	TRBJ1-2	TGTGCCAGCTCACCGACGGGGGGAGTCAACTATGGCTACACCTTC	CASSPTGGVNYGYTF
-	TRBV6-5	TRBJ2-2	TGTGCCAGCAGTTACTATGCCGGCGGGGAGCTGTTTTTT	CASSYYAGGELFF
-	TRBV11-3	TRBJ2-5	TGTGCCAGCAGCTTAGTTAGGGGCGAAGAGACCCAGTACTTC	CASSLVRGEETQYF
-	TRBV27	TRBJ1-5	TGTGCCAGCAGGTTGTCTGGGCCGAGCAATCAGCCCCAGCATTTT	CASRLSGPSNQPQHF
-	TRBV6-6	TRBJ2-5	TGTGCCAGCAGTTCGGGGGTGGTCCAAGAGACCCAGTACTTC	CASSSGVVQETQYF
TRBD1	TRBV18	TRBJ1-2	TGTGCCAGCTCACCACCGAGGGGACAGGGAGTGGATAACTATGGCTACACCTTC	CASSPPRGQGVDNYGYTF
TRBD2	TRBV6-1	TRBJ2-1	TGTGCCAGCAAATCCAGCGGGACCCCCCCAAATGAGCAGTTCTTC	CASKSSGTPPNEQFF
TRBD2	TRBV6-1	TRBJ2-3	TGTGCCAGCAGTGCCACTAGCGGGAAGGCAGATACGCAGTATTTT	CASSATSGKADTQYF
TRBD1	TRBV4-3	TRBJ1-2	TGCGCCAGCAGCCGGCAGGGGGACAGCTACACCTTC	CASSRQGDSYTF
TRBD1	TRBV5-1	TRBJ1-1	TGCGCCAGCAGCTTGGAGATCACAGGGGGGAGCACTGAAGCTTTCTTT	CASSLEITGGSTEAFF
-	TRBV28	TRBJ2-2	TGTGCCAGCAGTAGCCCCGGGACAATGAACACCGGGGAGCTGTTTTTT	CASSSPGTMNTGELFF
-	TRBV11-2	TRBJ1-4	TGTGCCAGCAGCCCAAATACAGGGAGTGAAAAACTGTTTTTT	CASSPNTGSEKLFF
-	TRBV6-6	TRBJ1-1	TGTGCCAGCAGTTACTCGGAGAGGAACACTGAAGCTTTCTTT	CASSYSERNTEAFF
TRBD1	TRBV5-1	TRBJ1-1	TGCGCCAGCAGCTTGGTGGCAGGGGGCGCGGGTACTGAAGCTTTCTTT	CASSLVAGGAGTEAFF
TRBD1	TRBV19	TRBJ1-5	TGTGCCAGTAGGAGGGGGCGCCCCGGGCAGCCCCAGCATTTT	CASRRGRPGQPQHF
-	TRBV18	TRBJ1-4	TGTGCCAGCTCACCAGGGAGGGATGAAAAACTGTTTTTT	CASSPGRDEKLFF
-	TRBV6-6	TRBJ1-1	TGTGCCAGCACTCTGGACGGAGGGTCGGCTGAAGCTTTCTTT	CASTLDGGSAEAFF
TRBD1	TRBV27	TRBJ1-1	TGTGCCAGCAGTTTCGGGGACAGGATGCTGAACACTGAAGCTTTCTTT	CASSFGDRMLNTEAFF
TRBD1	TRBV19	TRBJ1-1	TGTGCCAGTAGTATAGCAAGGGGACAGGGTGGCACTGAAGCTTTCTTT	CASSIARGQGGTEAFF
TRBD2	TRBV5-4	TRBJ2-7	TGTGCCAGCAGCGCAAAGGGAGGGGAGCAGTACTTC	CASSAKGGEQYF
TRBD1	TRBV11-3	TRBJ2-1	TGTGCCAGCAGCTTCGTCGCGGACAGGGGGGATGAGCAGTTCTTC	CASSFVADRGDEQFF
-	TRBV7-9	TRBJ2-5	TGTGCCAGCAGCTTAGGGGCCCTCAGTCGGGAGACCCAGTACTTC	CASSLGALSRETQYF
-	TRBV19	TRBJ1-3	TGTGCCAGTAGTATGACAGCCGATGGAAACACCATATATTTT	CASSMTADGNTIYF
TRBD2	TRBV9	TRBJ2-3	TGTGCCAGCAGCGTAGGCGCGCGCGGGGGGGCCTCATCCCCAGATACGCAGTATTTT	CASSVGARGGASSPDTQYF